This T cell receptor (beta chain) was retrieved from a study of radiation and T cells in renal cell carcinoma. V gave up 3 bases and J gave up 3 bases, with 12 bases separating them. CDR1 MNHEY and CDR2 SMNVEV come from the germline V gene (reference sequence). This CDR3 is 14 amino acids long. Note on this clone: The antigen is undetermined.

TCRdb's table, derived via immunoSEQ multiplex PCR, lists solely in-frame clones and lacks some. This table has fewer than 80,000 clones, 83% appearing once. Time point in this sample: blood 4 weeks post-SBRT, at nephrectomy. Treatment specified: 15 Gy SBRT to primary tumor, nephrectomy 4 weeks later. After SBRT, blood was collected at 2 and 4 weeks, plus baseline. Study results and limitations: In blood, top tumor clones expanded by 2 weeks, shrinking by 4. Pretreatment tumor biopsies were lacking, so baseline clonotypes are unknown.

Sequencing was performed on blood, taken from a patient whose treatment included radiotherapy and nephrectomy. This rearrangement joins TRBV27 to TRBJ2-7; maybe TRBD1 (6 bases). This receptor was taken from a woman between 55 and 75 years old with renal cell carcinoma. The DNA for the CDR3 is TGTGCCAGCAGTTTGTCAGGGGCGCTCTACGAGCAGTACTTC. Its protein product is CASSLSGALYEQYF.